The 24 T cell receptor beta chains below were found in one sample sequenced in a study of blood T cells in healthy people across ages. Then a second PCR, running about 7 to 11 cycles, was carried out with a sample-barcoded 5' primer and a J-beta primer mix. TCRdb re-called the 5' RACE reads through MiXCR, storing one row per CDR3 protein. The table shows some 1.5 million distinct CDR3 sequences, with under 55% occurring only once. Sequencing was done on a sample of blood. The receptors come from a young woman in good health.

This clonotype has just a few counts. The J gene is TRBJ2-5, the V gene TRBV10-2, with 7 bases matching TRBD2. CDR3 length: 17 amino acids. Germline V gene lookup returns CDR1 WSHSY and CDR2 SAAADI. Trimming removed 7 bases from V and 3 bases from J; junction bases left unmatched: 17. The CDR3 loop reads CASKIRWDYNRKETQYF. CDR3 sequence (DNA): TGCGCCAGCAAGATTCGTTGGGACTATAACCGGAAAGAGACCCAGTACTTC.

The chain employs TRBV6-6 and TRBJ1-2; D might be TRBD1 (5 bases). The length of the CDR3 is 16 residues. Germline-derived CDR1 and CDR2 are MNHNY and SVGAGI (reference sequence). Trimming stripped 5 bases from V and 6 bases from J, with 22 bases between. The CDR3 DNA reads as TGTGCCAGCAGTCTATACCGCCCGGGGGAGGCAGATGGCTACACCTTC. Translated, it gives CASSLYRPGEADGYTF.

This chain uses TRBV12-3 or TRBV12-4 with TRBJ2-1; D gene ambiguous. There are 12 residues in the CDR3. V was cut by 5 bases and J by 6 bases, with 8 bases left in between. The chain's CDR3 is CASSPMGNEQFF. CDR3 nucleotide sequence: TGTGCCAGCAGTCCCATGGGCAATGAGCAGTTCTTC.

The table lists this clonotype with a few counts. The DNA of the CDR3 is TGCGCCAGCAGCCGGGGACAGGGAGTTTTGGAGACCCAGTACTTC. Translated, it gives CASSRGQGVLETQYF. The chain has TRBV5-1 and TRBJ2-5; 9 bases match TRBD1. Germline trimming cut 4 bases from V and 5 bases from J; bases unmatched to any gene: 9. Germline V CDR1 and CDR2: SGHRS, YFSETQ. The CDR3 runs to 15 residues. Full variable domain (missing parts from reference TRBV5-1 and TRBJ2-5): KAGVTQTPRYLIKTRGQQVTLSCSPISGHRSVSWYQQTPGQGLQFLFEYFSETQRNKGNFPGRFSGRQFSNSRSEMNVSTLELGDSALYLCASSRGQGVLETQYFGPGTRLLVL.

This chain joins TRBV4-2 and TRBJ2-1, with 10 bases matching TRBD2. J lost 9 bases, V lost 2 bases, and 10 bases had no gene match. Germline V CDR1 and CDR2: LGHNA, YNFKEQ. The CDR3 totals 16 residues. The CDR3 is CASSQLTSGINGEQFF. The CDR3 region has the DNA TGTGCCAGCAGCCAACTAACTAGCGGGATAAACGGTGAGCAGTTCTTC.

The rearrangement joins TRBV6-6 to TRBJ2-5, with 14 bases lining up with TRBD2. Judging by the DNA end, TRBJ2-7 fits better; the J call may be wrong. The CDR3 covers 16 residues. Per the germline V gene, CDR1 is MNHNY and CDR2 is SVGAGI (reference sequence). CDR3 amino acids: CASRGTSGRSNSEQYF. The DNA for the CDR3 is TGTGCCAGCAGAGGGACTAGCGGGAGATCTAACTCCGAGCAGTACTTC.

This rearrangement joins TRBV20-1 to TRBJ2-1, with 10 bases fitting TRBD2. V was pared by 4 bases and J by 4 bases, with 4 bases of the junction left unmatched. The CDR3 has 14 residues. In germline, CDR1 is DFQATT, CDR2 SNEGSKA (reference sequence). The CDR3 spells CSAMGLALYNEQFF. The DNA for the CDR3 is TGCAGTGCTATGGGACTAGCGTTGTACAATGAGCAGTTCTTC.

The CDR3 DNA follows: TGTGCCAGCTCACCCCAGGGGGTCTACAATGAGCAGTTCTTC. Protein sequence: CASSPQGVYNEQFF. The chain carries TRBV18 and TRBJ2-1, with TRBD1 identical over 7 bases. J gave up 3 bases and V 3 bases, and 2 bases lay outside the gene matches. The CDR3 totals 14 residues. From germline, CDR1 is KGHSH and CDR2 LQKENI. The whole variable domain, remainder taken from reference TRBV18 and TRBJ2-1, is NAGVMQNPRHLVRRRGQEARLRCSPMKGHSHVYWYRQLPEEGLKFMVYLQKENIIDESGMPKERFSAEFPKEGPSILRIQQVVRGDSAAYFCASSPQGVYNEQFFGPGTRLTVL.

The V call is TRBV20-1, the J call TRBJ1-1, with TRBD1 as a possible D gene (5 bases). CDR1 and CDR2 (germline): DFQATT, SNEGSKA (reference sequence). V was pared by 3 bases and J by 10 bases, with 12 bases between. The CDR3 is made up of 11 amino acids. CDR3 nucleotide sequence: TGCAGTGCTAGTGGTGGCGGGGGAGCTTTCTTT. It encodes CSASGGGGAFF.

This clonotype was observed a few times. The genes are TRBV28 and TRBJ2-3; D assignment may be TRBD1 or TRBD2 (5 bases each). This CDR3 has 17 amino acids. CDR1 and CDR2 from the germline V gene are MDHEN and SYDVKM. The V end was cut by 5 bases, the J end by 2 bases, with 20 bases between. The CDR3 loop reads CASSQENGGINTDTQYF. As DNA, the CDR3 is TGTGCCAGCAGTCAGGAGAATGGGGGAATAAACACAGATACGCAGTATTTT.

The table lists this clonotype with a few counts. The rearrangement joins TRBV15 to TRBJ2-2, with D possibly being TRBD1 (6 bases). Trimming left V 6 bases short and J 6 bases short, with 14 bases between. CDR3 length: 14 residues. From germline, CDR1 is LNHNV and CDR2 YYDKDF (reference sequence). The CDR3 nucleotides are TGTGCCACCAGAAAACAGGGAGAGGCCGGGGAGCTGTTTTTT. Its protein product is CATRKQGEAGELFF.

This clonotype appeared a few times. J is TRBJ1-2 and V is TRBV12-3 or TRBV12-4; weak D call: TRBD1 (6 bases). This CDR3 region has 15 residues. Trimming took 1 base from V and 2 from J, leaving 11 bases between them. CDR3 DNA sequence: TGTGCCAGCAGTTTAGGACAGGCTGTGAACTATGGCTACACCTTC. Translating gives CASSLGQAVNYGYTF.

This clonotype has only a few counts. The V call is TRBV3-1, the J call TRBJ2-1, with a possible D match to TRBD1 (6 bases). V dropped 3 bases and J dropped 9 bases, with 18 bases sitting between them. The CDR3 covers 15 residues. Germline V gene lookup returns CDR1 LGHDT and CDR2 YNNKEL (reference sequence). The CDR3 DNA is TGTGCCAGCAGCCATAAGATTTCTACAGGGTCTGAGCAGTTCTTC. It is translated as CASSHKISTGSEQFF.

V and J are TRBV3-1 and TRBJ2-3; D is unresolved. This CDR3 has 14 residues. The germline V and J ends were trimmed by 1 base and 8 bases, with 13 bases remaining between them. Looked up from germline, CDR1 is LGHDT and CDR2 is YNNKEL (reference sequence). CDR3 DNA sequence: TGTGCCAGCAGCCAAGGAACTTTAGGCGGTACGCAGTATTTT. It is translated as CASSQGTLGGTQYF.

Written as DNA, the CDR3 is TGTGCCAGCACCCAACGGCAGTGGGGTCGCAATTCACCCCTCCACTTT. This translates into CASTQRQWGRNSPLHF. This rearrangement joins TRBV7-2 to TRBJ1-6, with D unclear. CDR3 length: 16 amino acids. The V gene lost 7 bases and the J gene lost 7 bases, with 20 bases spanning the gap. The germline V gene has CDR1 SGHTA and CDR2 FQGNSA.

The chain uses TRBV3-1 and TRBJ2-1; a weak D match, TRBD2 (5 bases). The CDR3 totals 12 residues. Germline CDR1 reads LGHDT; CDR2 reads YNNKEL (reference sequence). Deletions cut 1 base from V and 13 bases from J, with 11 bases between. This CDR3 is CASSQGLPGQFF. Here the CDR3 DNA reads TGTGCCAGCAGCCAAGGACTCCCGGGACAGTTCTTC.

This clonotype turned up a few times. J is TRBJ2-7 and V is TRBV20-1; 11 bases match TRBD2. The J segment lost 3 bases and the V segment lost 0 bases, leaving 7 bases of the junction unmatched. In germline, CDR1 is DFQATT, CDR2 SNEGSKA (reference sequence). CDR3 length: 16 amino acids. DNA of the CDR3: TGCAGTGCTAGAGATCAAGAAGGGACTAGCGGCTACGAGCAGTACTTC. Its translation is CSARDQEGTSGYEQYF.

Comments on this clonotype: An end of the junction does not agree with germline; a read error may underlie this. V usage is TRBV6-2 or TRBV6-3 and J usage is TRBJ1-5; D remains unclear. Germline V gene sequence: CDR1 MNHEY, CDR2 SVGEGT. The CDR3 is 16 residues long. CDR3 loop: CASSPPGTYSIQPQHF. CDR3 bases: TGTGCCAGCAGCCCCCCGGGAACCTATAGCATTCAGCCCCAGCATTTT.

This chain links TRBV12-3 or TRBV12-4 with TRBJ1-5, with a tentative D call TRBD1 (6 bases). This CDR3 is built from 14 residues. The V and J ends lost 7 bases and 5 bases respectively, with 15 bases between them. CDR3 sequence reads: CASNRDRTDQPQHF. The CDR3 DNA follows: TGTGCCAGCAACCGAGACAGGACCGATCAGCCCCAGCATTTT.

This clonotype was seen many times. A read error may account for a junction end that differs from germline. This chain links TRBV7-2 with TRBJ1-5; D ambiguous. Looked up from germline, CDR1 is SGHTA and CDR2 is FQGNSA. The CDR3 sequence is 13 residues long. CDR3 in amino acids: CASSLDRNQPQHF. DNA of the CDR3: TGCGCCAGCAGCCTCGACCGCAATCAGCCCCAGCATTTT.

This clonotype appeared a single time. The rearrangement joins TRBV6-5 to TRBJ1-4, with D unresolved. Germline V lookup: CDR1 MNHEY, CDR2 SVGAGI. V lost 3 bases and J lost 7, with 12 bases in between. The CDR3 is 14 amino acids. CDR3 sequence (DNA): TGTGCCAGCAGTTATGTGTGGAGGGCTGAAAAACTGTTTTTT. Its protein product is CASSYVWRAEKLFF.

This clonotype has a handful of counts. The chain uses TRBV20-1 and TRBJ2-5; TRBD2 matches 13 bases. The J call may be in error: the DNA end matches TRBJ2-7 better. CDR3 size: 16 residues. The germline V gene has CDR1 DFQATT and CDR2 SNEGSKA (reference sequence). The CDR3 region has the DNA TGCAGTGCTAGTCCCTGGACTAGCGGGAGTGGGTACGAGCAGTACTTC. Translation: CSASPWTSGSGYEQYF.

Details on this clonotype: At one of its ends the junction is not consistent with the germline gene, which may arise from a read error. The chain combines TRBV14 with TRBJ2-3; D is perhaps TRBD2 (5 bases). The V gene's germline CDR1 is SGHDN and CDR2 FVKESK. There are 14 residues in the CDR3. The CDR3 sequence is CAGSQEDFTDTQYF. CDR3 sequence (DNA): TGTGCCGGCAGCCAAGAGGACTTCACAGATACGCAGTATTTT.

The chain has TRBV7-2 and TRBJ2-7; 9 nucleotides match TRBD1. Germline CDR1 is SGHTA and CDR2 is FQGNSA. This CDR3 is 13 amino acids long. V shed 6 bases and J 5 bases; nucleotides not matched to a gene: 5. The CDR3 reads CASSLGTGHEQYF. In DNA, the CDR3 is TGTGCCAGCAGTCTAGGGACAGGGCACGAGCAGTACTTC.